These 20 T cell receptor beta chains were all obtained from the same sample, sequenced in a study of tumor-infiltrating lymphocytes in oesophageal squamous cell carcinoma. TCRdb used MiXCR to reprocess the PCR reads, holding one entry per CDR3 protein. This sample has about 21,000 distinct CDR3 sequences, with about 35% found just once. The sample taken for sequencing was esophageal tumor tissue. These receptor sequences come from a male donor with esophageal squamous cell carcinoma.

The gene calls are TRBV28 and TRBJ1-2; D not resolved. With 3 bases removed from V and 3 bases from J, the gap between germline ends came to 11 bases. Germline V gives CDR1 MDHEN, CDR2 SYDVKM. CDR3 length: 14 amino acids. Here the CDR3 DNA reads TGTGCCAGCAGTTTTAGTAGGGCAGACTATGGCTACACCTTC. Protein: CASSFSRADYGYTF.

This clonotype ranks as medium-sized (0.01 to 0.1%). The chain combines TRBV6-1 with TRBJ1-1; no clear D gene. Trimming removed 7 bases at V and 1 base at J, with 16 bases between. Germline V gives CDR1 MNHNS, CDR2 SASEGT. CDR3 length: 15 amino acids. CDR3 nucleotides: TGTGCCAGCATAGACTTAGGTACGACGAACACTGAAGCTTTCTTT. Amino acids: CASIDLGTTNTEAFF.

There are a few counts of this clonotype. A read error may explain this, as a much larger clone is one base away. V and J are TRBV5-5 and TRBJ2-1; 13 bases match TRBD2. J lost 13 bases, V lost 6 bases, and 16 bases had no gene match. This CDR3 has 16 amino acids. Germline CDR1 SGHKS, CDR2 YYEKEE (reference sequence). In DNA, the CDR3 is TGTGCCAGCAAACCTGGACTAGCGGGAGCTTCAGAGACCCAGTTCTTC. It is translated as CASKPGLAGASETQFF.

The chain uses TRBV7-2 and TRBJ2-3, with 10 bases that match TRBD2. There are 16 residues in the CDR3. Germline CDR1 SGHTA, CDR2 FQGNSA. The J segment lost 1 base and the V segment lost 2 bases, leaving 3 bases of the junction unmatched. The CDR3 nucleotides are TGTGCCAGCAGCTTACTAGCGGGAGTCGGCACAGATACGCAGTATTTT. Amino acid sequence: CASSLLAGVGTDTQYF.

This clonotype is large. This may arise from a read error, as a much more abundant clone is one base away. The V call is TRBV7-6, the J call TRBJ2-7; 8 bases align to TRBD1. The V segment lost 1 base and the J segment 7 bases; nucleotides outside the gene matches: 12. The CDR3 is 16 amino acids. CDR1 and CDR2 from the germline V gene are SGHVS and FNYEAQ. The CDR3 region is CASSLVYSGGSNEQYF. CDR3 sequence (DNA): TGTGCCAGCAGCTTAGTGTATTCAGGGGGCTCTAATGAGCAGTACTTC.

In this sample, this clonotype turned up once. The V and J genes are TRBV20-1 and TRBJ2-7, with 9 bases fitting TRBD2. The J call is doubtful: the DNA matches TRBJ2-1 better. The CDR3 contains 15 residues. The germline V gene encodes CDR1 DFQATT and CDR2 SNEGSKA (reference sequence). Written as DNA, the CDR3 is TGCAGTGCTAGTGGGGGACAGAGGACTAGCGACGAGCAGTTCTTC. It codes for CSASGGQRTSDEQFF.

This clonotype was observed many times. The chain employs TRBV5-1 and TRBJ2-7; 9 bases line up with TRBD1. The CDR3 is made up of 15 amino acids. V shed 5 bases, J shed 3 bases, and the junction held 9 bases outside the gene matches. The germline gives CDR1 SGHRS, CDR2 YFSETQ. DNA of the CDR3: TGCGCCAGCAGTCCTTTTGGGGACAGGGACTACGAGCAGTACTTC. Amino acid sequence: CASSPFGDRDYEQYF.

About this clonotype itself: No conserved phenylalanine or tryptophan is present at the end of the CDR3, so a read error is the likely explanation. The DNA is omitted, as the CDR3 cannot be located on it reliably, and the CDR3 follows TCRdb's listing. This chain links TRBV7-2 with TRBJ2-7. CDR1 and CDR2 from the germline V gene are SGHTA and FQGNSA. The CDR3 is made up of 15 amino acids, end residues included. CDR3 residues: CASSLGGNYGYTFGS.

This clonotype is labeled medium-sized. CDR3 DNA: TGTGCCAGCAGCCGGGACAGGGGGCCGGGTGAGCAGTTCTTC. It is translated as CASSRDRGPGEQFF. This chain connects TRBV7-8 to TRBJ2-1, with TRBD1 matching over 12 bases. Germline V gives CDR1 SGHVS, CDR2 FQNEAQ. This CDR3 is built from 14 residues. V lost 5 bases and J lost 9; bases outside the gene matches: 5.

The table lists this clonotype with many counts. The rearrangement joins TRBV7-9 to TRBJ2-1, with 10 nucleotides matching TRBD2. The CDR3 is 18 residues long. J was trimmed by 5 bases and V by 1 base; bases with no gene match: 11. Per the germline V gene, CDR1 is SEHNR and CDR2 is FQNEAQ (reference sequence). CDR3 nucleotide sequence: TGTGCCAGCAGCTTAGGAACAGCGGGAGGGCCATTCGACAATGAGCAGTTCTTC. Translated, it gives CASSLGTAGGPFDNEQFF.

The chain couples TRBV7-8 to TRBJ2-1, with D possibly called TRBD1 or TRBD2 (5 bases each). The CDR3 has 15 residues. Trimming took off 4 bases at V and 8 bases at J, with 18 bases between the two ends. Per the germline V gene, CDR1 is SGHVS and CDR2 is FQNEAQ. The CDR3 reads CASSYRGRGAHEQFF. DNA of the CDR3: TGTGCCAGCAGCTATCGGGGCAGAGGGGCACATGAGCAGTTCTTC.

The chain employs TRBV7-2 and TRBJ1-5; D possibly corresponds to TRBD1 (6 bases). V lost 7 bases and J 6 bases, leaving 13 bases between the germline ends. CDR1 SGHTA and CDR2 FQGNSA come from the germline V gene. CDR3 length: 13 residues. The CDR3 sequence is CASIYRAGQPQHF. The CDR3 DNA follows: TGTGCCAGCATCTACAGGGCAGGTCAGCCCCAGCATTTT.

This clonotype was counted between two and nine times. The chain joins TRBV28 to TRBJ2-3; the match to TRBD2 covers 15 bases. CDR1 is MDHEN, CDR2 SYDVKM, per germline. J gave up 7 bases and V 6 bases, and 11 bases lay outside the gene matches. This CDR3 is built from 17 residues. Written as DNA, the CDR3 is TGTGCCAGCAGCCATCCCAGAGGACTAGCGGGAGGGTATACGCAGTATTTT. This gives the protein CASSHPRGLAGGYTQYF. The full variable domain, its missing parts supplied by reference TRBV28 and TRBJ2-3, is DVKVTQSSRYLVKRTGEKVFLECVQDMDHENMFWYRQDPGLGLRLIYFSYDVKMKEKGDIPEGYSVSREKKERFSLILESASTNQTSMYLCASSHPRGLAGGYTQYFGPGTRLTVL.

The chain uses TRBV7-2 and TRBJ1-2; D ambiguous. V lost 5 bases, J lost 3 bases, and 16 bases lay in between. The CDR3 covers 15 residues. CDR1 and CDR2 from the germline V gene are SGHTA and FQGNSA. CDR3 sequence reads: CASSPELAFYYGYTF. As DNA, the CDR3 is TGTGCCAGCAGCCCCGAACTAGCATTTTACTATGGCTACACCTTC.

This clonotype has a single count. The chain links TRBV28 to TRBJ2-3, with 7 positions matching TRBD2. CDR1 and CDR2 from the germline V gene are MDHEN and SYDVKM. This CDR3 region has 16 residues. V gave up 4 bases and J gave up 0 bases; unmatched junction bases: 7. The CDR3 here is CASSWTRGSSTDTQYF. CDR3 bases: TGTGCCAGCAGTTGGACTAGGGGCTCTAGCACAGATACGCAGTATTTT.

Comments on this clonotype: The final CDR3 position lacks the conserved phenylalanine or tryptophan, pointing to a likely read error. Because the CDR3's place on the DNA is in doubt, the DNA is left out and the CDR3 is given as listed by TCRdb. J is TRBJ2-7 and V is TRBV7-2; the D call in the table, TRBD2, was not verified against the DNA. Germline assignment: CDR1 SGHTA and CDR2 FQGNSA. From its first to its last residue, the CDR3 has 18 amino acids. The CDR3 reads CASSLGLAGGLDEQYFGS.

This clonotype has just one count. A clone one base away is much larger, so this may be a read error. The rearrangement joins TRBV4-3 to TRBJ2-3; possible D gene TRBD2, 6 bases. The DNA matches TRBJ2-1 better at its end, which makes the J call doubtful. CDR1 is LGHNA and CDR2 is YSLEER in the germline V gene. The CDR3 is made up of 16 amino acids. The CDR3 protein is CASSQEYAGRLYEQFF. The CDR3 coding sequence is TGCGCCAGCAGCCAAGAATACGCAGGGAGGCTCTACGAGCAGTTCTTC.

This clonotype appeared a single time. This chain connects TRBV5-3 to TRBJ2-7; TRBD1 matches at 10 bases. TRBV5-3 is filed as an ORF, its function uncertain. V lost 8 bases and J lost 12; bases outside the gene matches: 23. The CDR3 sequence is 16 residues long. The CDR3 here is CASSAPSGQGSGAWYF. The CDR3 DNA follows: TGTGCCAGCTCAGCTCCTTCGGGACAGGGGTCTGGTGCCTGGTACTTC.

This clonotype was recorded many times. Here the CDR3 DNA reads TGCGCCAGCTCCACTCGACAGAGCAACTATGGCTACACCTTC. Translation: CASSTRQSNYGYTF. The gene calls are TRBV5-1 and TRBJ1-2; D possibly corresponds to TRBD1 (5 bases). The germline gives CDR1 SGHRS, CDR2 YFSETQ. The V and J ends lost 7 bases and 2 bases respectively, with 15 bases between them. The CDR3 loop spans 14 amino acids.

This clonotype has only a few counts. The gene calls are TRBV19 and TRBJ2-3, with a weak D call TRBD1 (6 bases). V gave up 1 base and J gave up 3 bases, with 14 bases separating them. The germline gives CDR1 LNHDA, CDR2 SQIVND (reference sequence). This CDR3 comprises 16 residues. The CDR3 loop reads CASSIGTGMGTDTQYF. DNA for the CDR3: TGTGCCAGTAGTATAGGCACAGGGATGGGGACAGATACGCAGTATTTT.